This T cell receptor beta chain was documented in a study of response to subunit inactivated influenza vaccine. TCRdb re-called the RT-PCR reads through MiXCR, storing one row per CDR3 protein. The sample has more than 400,000 distinct CDR3 sequences, less than 7.5% seen once. Trimming removed 2 bases at V and 7 bases at J, with 13 bases between. Germline V gives CDR1 SGHDT, CDR2 YYEEEE. The CDR3 extends over 14 amino acids. This clonotype was recorded at least ten times. J is TRBJ2-1 and V is TRBV5-6; D is possibly TRBD2 (5 bases). The input for sequencing was PBMCs from blood, taken 23 months after vaccination. The clonotype was recovered from a man aged 45-69 years who received an inactivated influenza vaccine. The CDR3 is CASSFWTLGNEQFF. CDR3 bases: TGTGCCAGCAGCTTTTGGACTTTGGGGAATGAGCAGTTCTTC.